The 23 T cell receptor beta chains below all came from one sample that was sequenced in a study of OX40 agonist ivuxolimab in advanced cancers. Method: immunoSEQ multiplex PCR; TCRdb's copy keeps in-frame clones and lacks some. This sample yields some 79,000 clones, of which 88% are seen a single time; about 3.8% belongs to the top ten. The specimen was CD4+ or CD8+ T cells sorted from blood, collected in a trial of the OX40 agonist ivuxolimab. These receptors originate from an adult with an advanced solid tumor such as melanoma, head and neck, liver or kidney cancer.

The rearrangement links TRBV11-3 to TRBJ1-2; D uncertain. The CDR3 has 11 residues. Germline V gene sequence: CDR1 SGHNT, CDR2 YENEEA. The CDR3 here is CATREKKGYTF. DNA for the CDR3: TGTGCGACCCGGGAGAAGAAAGGCTACACCTTC.

The sample holds one count of this clone. The chain has TRBV6-5 and TRBJ2-1, with no clear D. The CDR3 extends over 15 amino acids. Germline V gives CDR1 MNHEY, CDR2 SVGAGI. Trimming took 4 bases from V and 0 from J, leaving 10 bases between them. The CDR3 region has the DNA TGTGCCAGCAGTTCCGGACCCATCTCCTACAATGAGCAGTTCTTC. It specifies CASSSGPISYNEQFF.

The chain links TRBV6-5 to TRBJ1-3, with a tentative D call TRBD1 (5 bases). Germline V lookup: CDR1 MNHEY, CDR2 SVGAGI. The CDR3 is 14 amino acids. Trimming cost V 6 bases and J 2 bases, with 11 bases left between them. DNA of the CDR3: TGTGCCAGCAGGCCAGGGCATCCTGGAAACACCATATATTTT. Protein: CASRPGHPGNTIYF.

The table lists this clone with a count of one. This chain links TRBV7-9 with TRBJ1-4, with TRBD1 as a possible D gene (5 bases). Deletions cut 5 bases from V and 4 bases from J, with 11 bases between. Per germline, CDR1 SEHNR and CDR2 FQNEAQ (reference sequence). This CDR3 contains 14 residues. For the CDR3, the DNA is TGTGCCAGCAGCCCGCAGGGACTTAATGAAAAACTGTTTTTT. As protein: CASSPQGLNEKLFF.

The rearrangement joins TRBV7-9 to TRBJ2-5; D gene ambiguous. The V gene's germline CDR1 is SEHNR and CDR2 FQNEAQ (reference sequence). There are 14 residues in the CDR3. Trimming took off 1 base at V and 7 bases at J, with 13 bases between the two ends. DNA of the CDR3: TGTGCCAGCAGCTTAGTTGTCCCTGAACGGACCCAGTACTTC. Its translation: CASSLVVPERTQYF.

The chain links TRBV11-2 to TRBJ2-7; the D gene is possibly TRBD2 (7 bases). Germline CDR1 and CDR2: SGHAT and FQNNGV. The CDR3 spans 14 residues. V lost 0 bases, J lost 7 bases, and 13 bases lay in between. DNA for the CDR3: TGTGCCAGCAGCTTAGATAGGGGAGGGGGTGAGCAGTACTTC. This codes for CASSLDRGGGEQYF.

The V and J genes are TRBV5-1 and TRBJ2-2; D tentatively reads TRBD1 or TRBD2 (5 bases each). CDR3 length equals 15 residues. The ends were cut back, 0 bases at V and 4 bases at J, with 10 bases in the middle. Germline lookup yields CDR1 SGHRS and CDR2 YFSETQ. The CDR3 protein is CASSLGGSSTGELFF. For the CDR3, the DNA is TGCGCCAGCAGCTTGGGGGGGAGTTCCACCGGGGAGCTGTTTTTT.

The CDR3, as DNA: TGTGCCAGCAGCTTGACAGGCGGCGAGACCCAGTACTTC. This codes for CASSLTGGETQYF. The chain uses TRBV7-3 and TRBJ2-5; maybe TRBD1 (6 bases). CDR1 and CDR2 (germline): SGHTA, FQGTGA. The CDR3 consists of 13 residues. V was clipped by 3 bases and J by 5 bases, with 10 bases between them.

The chain carries TRBV12-5 and TRBJ1-1; maybe TRBD1 (5 bases). Per germline, CDR1 LGHNT and CDR2 FRNRAP. The CDR3 is 15 residues long. V dropped 1 base and J dropped 7 bases, with 16 bases sitting between them. This chain's CDR3 is CASGLGSGGRGEAFF. Here the CDR3 DNA reads TGTGCTAGTGGTTTGGGTTCGGGGGGTCGGGGTGAAGCTTTCTTT.

V is TRBV5-1 and J is TRBJ2-3; 8 bases fit TRBD1. Germline loops: CDR1 SGHRS, CDR2 YFSETQ. V shed 1 base and J 0 bases; nucleotides not matched to a gene: 10. The CDR3 runs 18 residues. The CDR3 reads CASSLPRGRTGSTDTQYF. The CDR3, as DNA: TGCGCCAGCAGCTTGCCTCGAGGTAGGACAGGGAGCACAGATACGCAGTATTTT.

J is TRBJ2-1 and V is TRBV6-5, with 7 bases fitting TRBD2. CDR1 is MNHEY, CDR2 SVGAGI, per germline. This CDR3 comprises 14 residues. Losses at the gene ends were 4 bases for V and 8 bases for J; bases not matched to a gene: 8. Here the CDR3 DNA reads TGTGCCAGCAGTTCCTGGGGAGGGGTAGATGAGCAGTTCTTC. Its protein is CASSSWGGVDEQFF.

This clone was seen more than once but under ten times. This chain connects TRBV5-1 to TRBJ2-5; TRBD2 matches 7 bases. This CDR3 contains 15 residues. V trimming: 4 bases; J trimming: 2 bases; junction bases outside the gene matches: 8. Germline CDR1 and CDR2: SGHRS and YFSETQ. The CDR3 nucleotides read TGCGCCAGCAGCGGACTACCGGGACTACAAGAGACCCAGTACTTC. This sequence encodes CASSGLPGLQETQYF.

The chain uses TRBV6-5 and TRBJ1-2, with 9 bases fitting TRBD1. Germline lookup yields CDR1 MNHEY and CDR2 SVGAGI. This CDR3 spans 16 amino acids. V lost 4 bases and J lost 8; bases outside the gene matches: 14. CDR3 in DNA: TGTGCCAGCAGTTCGACCGGGACAGGGTTTTCTAGCGGCTACACCTTC. Its protein is CASSSTGTGFSSGYTF.

The genes are TRBV30 and TRBJ1-1; 7 bases agree with TRBD1. The CDR3 has 13 residues. Per germline, CDR1 GTSNPN and CDR2 SVGIG (reference sequence). V gave up 1 base and J gave up 4 bases; unmatched junction bases: 3. CDR3 loop: CAWSAQGTTEAFF. Written as DNA, the CDR3 is TGTGCCTGGAGTGCACAGGGGACCACTGAAGCTTTCTTT.

V and J are TRBV5-3 and TRBJ2-7; D not resolved. TRBV5-3 qualifies as an ORF whose function is uncertain. This CDR3 comprises 14 residues. The V and J ends lost 1 base and 0 bases respectively, with 8 bases between them. The CDR3 DNA is TGTGCCAGAAGCTTGACAGTACCCTCCTACGAGCAGTACTTC. Protein sequence: CARSLTVPSYEQYF.

V gene TRBV6-5 combines with J gene TRBJ2-1; 7 bases map to TRBD2. V shed 7 bases and J 5 bases; nucleotides not matched to a gene: 11. Germline V gene sequence: CDR1 MNHEY, CDR2 SVGAGI. The CDR3 is 15 amino acids. The CDR3 is CASKKGLWENNEQFF. For the CDR3, the DNA is TGTGCCAGCAAAAAGGGACTATGGGAGAACAATGAGCAGTTCTTC.

The rearrangement links TRBV7-9 to TRBJ2-7; 7 bases are a match to TRBD2. Germline CDR1 SEHNR, CDR2 FQNEAQ (reference sequence). V gave up 4 bases and J gave up 0 bases; unmatched junction bases: 9. CDR3 length equals 16 residues. The CDR3 sequence: CASSSGVAGLSYEQYF. In nucleotides, the CDR3 is TGTGCCAGCAGCTCCGGGGTAGCGGGCCTCTCCTACGAGCAGTACTTC.

The rearrangement uses TRBV10-3 and TRBJ1-1, with D unclear. Germline loops: CDR1 ENHRY, CDR2 SYGVKD. Trimming shortened V by 0 bases and J by 6 bases, and 11 bases separated the two germline ends. The CDR3 contains 14 residues. CDR3 region: CAISESRSSPEAFF. CDR3 in DNA: TGTGCCATCAGTGAGTCTCGGTCGTCTCCTGAAGCTTTCTTT.

V is TRBV20-1 and J is TRBJ2-5, with D unresolved. V shed 3 bases and J shed 6 bases, with 8 bases lying between them. Germline CDR1 is DFQATT and CDR2 is SNEGSKA (reference sequence). The CDR3 is 11 amino acids. The CDR3: CSASNYQTQYF. The CDR3 DNA reads as TGCAGTGCTAGTAACTATCAGACCCAGTACTTC.

This clone was counted a single time. This chain connects TRBV18 to TRBJ2-1; TRBD2 matches 12 bases. This CDR3 comprises 14 residues. The trim removed 3 bases at V and 9 bases at J, leaving 3 bases unmatched. CDR1 KGHSH and CDR2 LQKENI come from the germline V gene. CDR3 DNA sequence: TGTGCCAGCTCACCGACTAGCGGGAGACCTGAGCAGTTCTTC. This sequence encodes CASSPTSGRPEQFF. The full variable domain, in which reference TRBV18 and TRBJ2-1 provide the parts outside the CDR3, is NAGVMQNPRHLVRRRGQEARLRCSPMKGHSHVYWYRQLPEEGLKFMVYLQKENIIDESGMPKERFSAEFPKEGPSILRIQQVVRGDSAAYFCASSPTSGRPEQFFGPGTRLTVL.

The V call is TRBV9, the J call TRBJ2-5; D may be TRBD1 (5 bases). CDR3 length: 15 amino acids. Germline-derived CDR1 and CDR2 are SGDLS and YYNGEE. V was cut by 4 bases and J by 1 base, with 14 bases left in between. DNA for the CDR3: TGTGCCAGCAGCCCCCTACTGGACACCCAAGAGACCCAGTACTTC. Protein: CASSPLLDTQETQYF.

The rearrangement links TRBV18 to TRBJ2-6; 10 bases are a match to TRBD1. The length of the CDR3 is 19 residues. The ends lost 3 bases at V and 1 base at J; junction bases unmatched: 9. In germline, CDR1 is KGHSH, CDR2 LQKENI. This chain's CDR3 is CASSPGGRQGASGANVLTF. In nucleotides, the CDR3 is TGTGCCAGCTCACCCGGTGGGCGACAGGGGGCGTCTGGGGCCAACGTCCTGACTTTC.

The chain has TRBV6-1 and TRBJ1-5; 8 nucleotides line up with TRBD1. The CDR3 is 15 residues long. J was trimmed by 5 bases and V by 5 bases; bases with no gene match: 8. The germline gives CDR1 MNHNS, CDR2 SASEGT. The CDR3: CASSSTGGTYQPQHF. DNA for the CDR3: TGTGCCAGCAGTTCAACAGGGGGTACCTATCAGCCCCAGCATTTT.